This passage covers 28 T cell receptor beta chains from one sample sequenced in a study of T-cell reconstitution after alpha-beta-depleted transplantation in children. Unique molecular identifiers were used to barcode this TCRbeta library. TCRdb passed the PCR reads through MiXCR, listing each CDR3 protein once. Seen here are about 340,000 distinct CDR3 sequences, 10% observed once, and the top ten hold 2% to 3%. The input for sequencing was PBMCs from the stem cell graft donor, taken from the stem cell graft. The receptor set was obtained from a human donor who donated a stem cell graft to a child with acute lymphoblastic leukemia.

The chain carries TRBV29-1 and TRBJ2-7, with TRBD1 as a possible D gene (5 bases). V was shortened by 2 bases and J by 2 bases, with 10 bases between the two germline ends. The length of the CDR3 is 13 residues. Germline CDR1 SQVTM, CDR2 ANQGSEA. The chain's CDR3 is CSVEKQDPYEQYF. The CDR3 DNA reads as TGCAGCGTTGAAAAACAGGACCCCTACGAGCAGTACTTC.

This clonotype came up a few times. The chain combines TRBV20-1 with TRBJ2-7; 8 nucleotides align to TRBD2. CDR1 DFQATT and CDR2 SNEGSKA come from the germline V gene (reference sequence). The length of the CDR3 is 13 residues. V dropped 3 bases and J dropped 5; count of bases not matched to a gene: 6. The CDR3 DNA follows: TGCAGTGCTAGCAAGGGACTAGAGGACGAGCAGTACTTC. Its translation: CSASKGLEDEQYF.

The chain couples TRBV4-2 to TRBJ2-7, with 7 bases fitting TRBD2. The CDR3 runs 13 residues. CDR1 is LGHNA, CDR2 YNFKEQ, per germline. J gave up 4 bases and V 6 bases, and 6 bases lay outside the gene matches. The CDR3 here is CASRGGSEYEQYF. DNA for the CDR3: TGTGCCAGCAGGGGCGGGAGTGAGTACGAGCAGTACTTC.

The chain joins TRBV5-1 to TRBJ2-1; D gene unclear. Germline V CDR1 and CDR2: SGHRS, YFSETQ. This CDR3 comprises 16 residues. V shed 2 bases and J shed 0 bases, with 12 bases lying between them. The CDR3, as DNA: TGCGCCAGCAGCTTAAGCAATAAGAGCTCCTACAATGAGCAGTTCTTC. Amino acids: CASSLSNKSSYNEQFF.

This clonotype occurred many times. The J gene is TRBJ2-1, the V gene TRBV20-1; no clear D gene. CDR3 length equals 14 residues. Germline CDR1 and CDR2: DFQATT and SNEGSKA (reference sequence). The germline V and J ends were trimmed by 6 bases and 8 bases, with 20 bases remaining between them. DNA of the CDR3: TGCAGTGCCGCTGGCAGCGCCATCTCCCATGAGCAGTTCTTC. It translates to CSAAGSAISHEQFF.

The chain couples TRBV3-1 to TRBJ1-1; maybe TRBD1 (6 bases). The germline V gene has CDR1 LGHDT and CDR2 YNNKEL (reference sequence). Trimming removed 0 bases from V and 5 bases from J, with 13 bases in between. The CDR3 sequence is 15 residues long. The CDR3 DNA reads as TGTGCCAGCAGCCAAGATGGGGGGGCGCCTACTGAAGCTTTCTTT. Amino acids: CASSQDGGAPTEAFF.

The CDR3 is CASSYLLTDTQYF. The CDR3 DNA is TGTGCCAGCAGTTACCTCCTTACAGATACGCAGTATTTT. The chain combines TRBV6-2 or TRBV6-3 with TRBJ2-3; D uncertain. The CDR3 has 13 amino acids. Germline assignment: CDR1 MNHEY and CDR2 SVGEGT. The germline V and J ends were trimmed by 2 bases and 3 bases, with 6 bases remaining between them.

The V and J genes are TRBV27 and TRBJ2-3, with 8 bases fitting TRBD2. This CDR3 comprises 15 residues. Germline V CDR1 and CDR2: MNHEY, SMNVEV (reference sequence). Losses at the gene ends were 6 bases for V and 0 bases for J; bases not matched to a gene: 5. The CDR3 coding sequence is TGTGCCAGCAGCCCAGCTAGCGGGAGCACAGATACGCAGTATTTT. It is translated as CASSPASGSTDTQYF.

There are many counts of this clonotype. The rearrangement joins TRBV27 to TRBJ1-1; no clear D. The CDR3 loop spans 15 amino acids. The V end lost 5 bases, the J end lost 0 bases, and 13 bases lay between the germline ends. CDR1 MNHEY and CDR2 SMNVEV come from the germline V gene (reference sequence). The CDR3 region is CASSPLQNLNTEAFF. The CDR3 nucleotides read TGTGCCAGCAGTCCCCTACAGAACCTGAACACTGAAGCTTTCTTT.

This clonotype came up a few times. The V gene is TRBV11-2, the J gene TRBJ2-7; TRBD2 might be the D (6 bases). CDR1 SGHAT and CDR2 FQNNGV come from the germline V gene. The CDR3 length is 17 residues. The V gene lost 0 bases and the J gene lost 2 bases, with 17 bases spanning the gap. Here the CDR3 reads CASSLDGSGSGPYEQYF. As DNA, the CDR3 is TGTGCCAGCAGCTTAGATGGTTCCGGGAGCGGGCCCTACGAGCAGTACTTC.

The genes are TRBV2 and TRBJ2-7, with 11 bases that match TRBD2. V gave up 6 bases and J gave up 4 bases; unmatched junction bases: 11. This CDR3 comprises 16 residues. From germline, CDR1 is SNHLY and CDR2 FYNNEI. The CDR3 DNA reads as TGTGCCAGCAGCGGTGGTAGCGGGAGGGCCGGTTACGAGCAGTACTTC. Protein sequence: CASSGGSGRAGYEQYF.

This clonotype was detected ten times or more. The chain recombines TRBV29-1 with TRBJ2-1, with D possibly being TRBD2 (7 bases). Trimming removed 7 bases from V and 7 bases from J, with 17 bases in between. CDR1 and CDR2 (germline): SQVTM, ANQGSEA. The CDR3 is 13 amino acids. The CDR3 DNA sequence: TGCAGCGGGGGACGTAGGGGGGGGAATGAGCAGTTCTTC. It translates to CSGGRRGGNEQFF.

The chain combines TRBV15 with TRBJ1-5; 7 bases align to TRBD1. The CDR3 length is 15 residues. Germline V gene lookup returns CDR1 LNHNV and CDR2 YYDKDF (reference sequence). Losses at the gene ends were 2 bases for V and 0 bases for J; bases not matched to a gene: 1. The CDR3 sequence: CATSRRTGSNQPQHF. CDR3 nucleotide sequence: TGTGCCACCAGCAGAAGGACAGGTAGCAATCAGCCCCAGCATTTT.

The genes are TRBV10-3 and TRBJ1-2; D remains unclear. CDR3 size: 12 residues. V dropped 8 bases and J dropped 0 bases, with 7 bases sitting between them. Germline lookup yields CDR1 ENHRY and CDR2 SYGVKD. The CDR3 nucleotides are TGTGCCATCGGTCAGGCTAACTATGGCTACACCTTC. Protein: CAIGQANYGYTF.

The rearrangement uses TRBV28 and TRBJ1-2; TRBD1 agrees at 8 bases. J was trimmed by 4 bases and V by 6 bases; bases with no gene match: 16. CDR1 and CDR2 from the germline V gene are MDHEN and SYDVKM. The CDR3 extends over 17 amino acids. For the CDR3, the DNA is TGTGCCAGCAGAGAACCGGGACAGGCCTCTTCGCTCTATGGCTACACCTTC. It specifies CASREPGQASSLYGYTF.

This clonotype occurred a few times. V is TRBV29-1 and J is TRBJ1-4, with D hard to call. Looked up from germline, CDR1 is SQVTM and CDR2 is ANQGSEA. This CDR3 comprises 13 residues. Trimming pared 3 bases from V and 5 bases from J, leaving 10 bases between. CDR3 amino acids: CSVEPGKNEKLFF. CDR3 bases: TGCAGCGTTGAGCCCGGGAAGAATGAAAAACTGTTTTTT.

V gene TRBV6-1 combines with J gene TRBJ2-3; D ambiguous. This CDR3 has 14 amino acids. CDR1 MNHNS and CDR2 SASEGT come from the germline V gene. Trimming took 4 bases from V and 2 from J, leaving 10 bases between them. CDR3 nucleotides: TGTGCCAGCAGTGTGGGCAGTTACACAGATACGCAGTATTTT. Translated: CASSVGSYTDTQYF.

This clonotype has ten or more counts. This chain links TRBV12-3 or TRBV12-4 with TRBJ2-1, with D possibly called TRBD1 or TRBD2 (7 bases each). V was cut by 4 bases and J by 4 bases, with 17 bases left in between. The CDR3 sequence is 16 residues long. In DNA form, the CDR3 reads TGTGCCAGCAGTTCAAGAGGGGGCGGGAGTTACAATGAGCAGTTCTTC. Its translation: CASSSRGGGSYNEQFF.

There are a few counts of this clonotype. CDR3 coding DNA: TGTGCCAGCAGCTTGAGGACCGCGGGACTAGCTGTCGGGATGACCTACGAGCAGTACTTC. As protein: CASSLRTAGLAVGMTYEQYF. V usage is TRBV5-4 and J usage is TRBJ2-7; 9 bases agree with TRBD2. V lost 1 base and J lost 2; bases outside the gene matches: 19. Germline V CDR1 and CDR2: SGHNT, YYREEE (reference sequence). This CDR3 spans 20 amino acids.

In this sample, this clonotype turned up a few times. This chain links TRBV6-5 with TRBJ2-3; TRBD2 matches 7 bases. The V segment lost 2 bases and the J segment 4 bases; nucleotides outside the gene matches: 15. The germline V gene encodes CDR1 MNHEY and CDR2 SVGAGI. The CDR3 extends over 18 amino acids. The chain's CDR3 is CASSYGEGGPVRADTQYF. The CDR3 bases are TGTGCCAGCAGTTACGGGGAGGGAGGGCCGGTTCGGGCAGATACGCAGTATTTT.

This chain connects TRBV9 to TRBJ2-2; D unresolved. This CDR3 comprises 12 residues. In germline, CDR1 is SGDLS, CDR2 YYNGEE. The V gene lost 0 bases and the J gene lost 7 bases, with 4 bases spanning the gap. The DNA of the CDR3 is TGTGCCAGCAGCGTAGCTATCGGGGAGCTGTTTTTT. Its protein is CASSVAIGELFF.

This clonotype has a handful of counts. CDR3 amino acids: CASSVVSGVRDTQYF. The CDR3 DNA reads as TGTGCCAGCAGCGTAGTCAGCGGGGTCCGGGATACGCAGTATTTT. The rearrangement uses TRBV9 and TRBJ2-3; TRBD2 aligns across 7 bases. Germline V gene sequence: CDR1 SGDLS, CDR2 YYNGEE. The V segment lost 0 bases and the J segment 6 bases; nucleotides outside the gene matches: 7. This CDR3 is 15 amino acids long. Full variable domain (remainder filled in from reference TRBV9 and TRBJ2-3): DSGVTQTPKHLITATGQRVTLRCSPRSGDLSVYWYQQSLDQGLQFLIQYYNGEERAKGNILERFSAQQFPDLHSELNLSSLELGDSALYFCASSVVSGVRDTQYFGPGTRLTVL.

Many counts were recorded for this clonotype. The rearrangement joins TRBV12-3 or TRBV12-4 to TRBJ2-1; D is perhaps TRBD1 or TRBD2 (5 bases each). Trimming removed 3 bases at V and 9 bases at J, with 21 bases between. CDR3 length equals 16 residues. The CDR3 DNA reads TGTGCCAGCAGTTTGCCTTGGACTCGAAGGGGTGGTGAGCAGTTCTTC. This codes for CASSLPWTRRGGEQFF.

The chain uses TRBV4-1 and TRBJ1-5; D gene ambiguous. Trimming took 1 base from V and 2 from J, leaving 9 bases between them. The CDR3 is 15 amino acids. The germline gives CDR1 MGHRA, CDR2 YSYEKL. The chain's CDR3 is CASSQVYLGNQPQHF. CDR3 DNA: TGCGCCAGCAGCCAAGTTTATTTAGGCAATCAGCCCCAGCATTTT.

This chain connects TRBV6-6 to TRBJ2-7, with D tentatively TRBD1 or TRBD2 (5 bases each). There are 13 residues in the CDR3. Looked up from germline, CDR1 is MNHNY and CDR2 is SVGAGI (reference sequence). The V end lost 6 bases, the J end lost 3 bases, and 12 bases lay between the germline ends. The chain's CDR3 is CASSRDGDYEQYF. The CDR3 nucleotides read TGTGCCAGCAGCAGGGACGGAGACTACGAGCAGTACTTC.

The chain has TRBV6-1 and TRBJ1-1; D is undetermined. The germline gives CDR1 MNHNS, CDR2 SASEGT. The ends were cut back, 8 bases at V and 0 bases at J, with 13 bases in the middle. The CDR3 has 14 amino acids. CDR3: CASGKAELNTEAFF. The CDR3 DNA reads as TGTGCCAGCGGAAAGGCAGAGTTGAACACTGAAGCTTTCTTT.

The table lists this clonotype with a few counts. This sequence joins TRBV27 and TRBJ2-7, with TRBD1 matching 7 bases. This CDR3 comprises 15 residues. V gave up 5 bases and J gave up 4 bases; unmatched junction bases: 11. Germline V CDR1 and CDR2: MNHEY, SMNVEV (reference sequence). CDR3 amino acids: CASSRPDRVVYEQYF. The CDR3 region has the DNA TGTGCCAGCAGTCGCCCCGACAGGGTAGTATACGAGCAGTACTTC.

This chain joins TRBV27 and TRBJ2-7; D is possibly TRBD2 (5 bases). The V gene lost 0 bases and the J gene lost 3 bases, with 15 bases spanning the gap. The CDR3 has 16 amino acids. From germline, CDR1 is MNHEY and CDR2 SMNVEV (reference sequence). The CDR3, as DNA: TGTGCCAGCAGTTTATCTCTCGGGGTAGCGAGCTACGAGCAGTACTTC. This translates into CASSLSLGVASYEQYF.